Each of the 21 T cell receptor beta chains below was sequenced from the same sample in a study of blood T cell repertoires in COVID-19. Profiled with immunoSEQ multiplex PCR; TCRdb holds only in-frame clones, not every one. The profile covers about 200,000 clones, with over 75% appearing a single time and roughly a sixth taken by the ten largest. The sequenced sample consisted of peripheral blood. These receptors all stem from a man aged 50 to 59 with COVID-19, enrolled during active disease.

The CDR3 DNA follows: TGTGCCATCGGGACAGGTGTTGTGGAGCAGTACTTC. Translated, it gives CAIGTGVVEQYF. The rearrangement uses TRBV10-3 and TRBJ2-7, with TRBD1 identical over 8 bases. Germline V gives CDR1 ENHRY, CDR2 SYGVKD. Germline trimming cut 8 bases from V and 7 bases from J; bases unmatched to any gene: 7. CDR3 length: 12 residues.

The chain joins TRBV27 to TRBJ1-4, with D tentatively TRBD1 (5 bases). CDR3 length: 15 residues. Trimming shortened V by 3 bases and J by 11 bases, and 19 bases separated the two germline ends. In germline, CDR1 is MNHEY, CDR2 SMNVEV (reference sequence). CDR3 amino acids: CASSLEGSGTGKLFF. CDR3 bases: TGTGCCAGCAGTTTGGAGGGATCAGGGACCGGCAAACTGTTTTTT.

On this clone itself: At one boundary the junction diverges from the germline segment, which might be a read error. The genes are TRBV19 and TRBJ1-2; 7 bases fit TRBD1. The CDR3 totals 13 residues. Germline V gene data show CDR1 as LNHDA and CDR2 as SQIVND (reference sequence). In DNA form, the CDR3 reads TGTACCAGTAGTTTCGACAGGGTAAGACGCTACACCTTC. This translates into CTSSFDRVRRYTF.

This clone showed up just once. CDR3 residues: CASSFLTGVSTDTQYF. CDR3 bases: TGTGCCAGCAGCTTTTTAACGGGGGTTAGCACAGATACGCAGTATTTT. The rearrangement uses TRBV11-1 and TRBJ2-3, with a tentative D call TRBD2 (6 bases). Germline assignment: CDR1 SGHAT and CDR2 FQDESV (reference sequence). The V gene lost 3 bases and the J gene lost 0 bases, with 13 bases spanning the gap. This CDR3 has 16 residues. Full variable domain (missing parts from reference TRBV11-1 and TRBJ2-3): EAEVAQSPRYKITEKSQAVAFWCDPISGHATLYWYRQILGQGPELLVQFQDESVVDDSQLPKDRFSAERLKGVDSTLKIQPAELGDSAMYLCASSFLTGVSTDTQYFGPGTRLTVL.

This rearrangement joins TRBV5-4 to TRBJ2-7; the D gene is possibly TRBD2 (6 bases). V lost 1 base, J lost 0 bases, and 11 bases lay in between. Germline V gene lookup returns CDR1 SGHNT and CDR2 YYREEE (reference sequence). The CDR3 has 15 residues. CDR3 amino acids: CASSLIGGTSYEQYF. CDR3 sequence (DNA): TGTGCCAGCAGCTTGATCGGCGGGACCTCCTACGAGCAGTACTTC. The complete variable domain, with remaining parts taken from reference TRBV5-4 and TRBJ2-7, reads ETGVTQSPTHLIKTRGQQVTLRCSSQSGHNTVSWYQQALGQGPQFIFQYYREEENGRGNFPPRFSGLQFPNYSSELNVNALELDDSALYLCASSLIGGTSYEQYFGPGTRLTVT.

V usage is TRBV7-3 and J usage is TRBJ2-3, with 7 nucleotides matching TRBD2. CDR3 size: 13 residues. The germline gives CDR1 SGHTA, CDR2 FQGTGA. The ends lost 8 bases at V and 0 bases at J; junction bases unmatched: 2. The chain's CDR3 is CASSGGSTDTQYF. The CDR3 DNA follows: TGTGCCAGCTCGGGGGGTAGCACAGATACGCAGTATTTT.

The J gene is TRBJ1-2, the V gene TRBV5-4; 8 bases map to TRBD1. Germline lookup yields CDR1 SGHNT and CDR2 YYREEE (reference sequence). V lost 4 bases, J lost 4 bases, and 9 bases stayed unmatched. The CDR3 extends over 15 amino acids. This CDR3 reads CASSKQGATIYGYTF. CDR3 DNA sequence: TGTGCCAGCAGCAAGCAGGGGGCGACGATCTATGGCTACACCTTC. Together with reference TRBV5-4 and TRBJ1-2, the CDR3 gives the full variable domain: ETGVTQSPTHLIKTRGQQVTLRCSSQSGHNTVSWYQQALGQGPQFIFQYYREEENGRGNFPPRFSGLQFPNYSSELNVNALELDDSALYLCASSKQGATIYGYTFGSGTRLTVV.

This chain connects TRBV6-5 to TRBJ1-2; TRBD1 aligns across 8 bases. CDR3 length: 14 residues. From germline, CDR1 is MNHEY and CDR2 SVGAGI. Trimming removed 5 bases from V and 2 bases from J; junction bases left unmatched: 4. CDR3: CASSRPGGNYGYTF. The CDR3 DNA sequence: TGTGCCAGCAGTAGGCCAGGGGGCAACTATGGCTACACCTTC.

This clone was seen only once. The gene calls are TRBV18 and TRBJ2-7; unclear D gene. V was trimmed by 2 bases and J by 0 bases, leaving 8 bases between them. This CDR3 region has 14 residues. Germline values: CDR1 KGHSH, CDR2 LQKENI. CDR3 protein: CASSPVASSYEQYF. For the CDR3, the DNA is TGTGCCAGCTCACCAGTTGCGTCCTCCTACGAGCAGTACTTC.

The chain links TRBV9 to TRBJ2-5; TRBD2 matches 14 bases. Looked up from germline, CDR1 is SGDLS and CDR2 is YYNGEE. Losses at the gene ends were 4 bases for V and 5 bases for J; bases not matched to a gene: 7. The CDR3 contains 16 residues. The CDR3 loop is CASSPGTSGGFETQYF. The DNA of the CDR3 is TGTGCCAGCAGCCCAGGGACTAGCGGGGGTTTCGAGACCCAGTACTTC.

In DNA, the CDR3 is TGTGCCATCAGTGAGCCCGTTTCGGCGGGGGGTTATACCGGGGAGCTGTTTTTT. Its translation is CAISEPVSAGGYTGELFF. This chain joins TRBV10-3 and TRBJ2-2; 8 positions match TRBD2. V lost 2 bases, J lost 5 bases, and 13 bases stayed unmatched. The CDR3 consists of 18 residues. From germline, CDR1 is ENHRY and CDR2 SYGVKD.

This chain uses TRBV19 with TRBJ2-1, with 12 bases aligning to TRBD1. The germline V gene encodes CDR1 LNHDA and CDR2 SQIVND (reference sequence). This CDR3 has 14 amino acids. V shed 6 bases and J 7 bases; nucleotides not matched to a gene: 4. This CDR3 reads CASRPGQGANEQFF. The CDR3 DNA is TGTGCCAGTAGGCCGGGACAGGGGGCAAATGAGCAGTTCTTC.

This clone was observed a few times. The V call is TRBV4-2, the J call TRBJ1-5, with 8 bases lining up with TRBD1. This CDR3 is 17 amino acids long. CDR1 and CDR2 from the germline V gene are LGHNA and YNFKEQ. V dropped 2 bases and J dropped 7; count of bases not matched to a gene: 13. The CDR3 here is CASSQPGTGVGYQPQHF. CDR3 coding DNA: TGTGCCAGCAGCCAACCCGGGACAGGCGTAGGGTACCAGCCCCAGCATTTT.

The chain uses TRBV28 and TRBJ1-6; 10 bases match TRBD1. The CDR3 sequence is 14 residues long. Trimming at V came to 8 bases and at J to 8 bases, leaving 6 bases not matched to a gene. Germline CDR1 and CDR2: MDHEN and SYDVKM. This chain's CDR3 is CASRGTGDHSPLHF. Written as DNA, the CDR3 is TGTGCCAGCCGTGGGACAGGGGACCATTCACCCCTCCACTTT.

The chain is built from TRBV6-2 or TRBV6-3 and TRBJ2-5, with unresolved D. This CDR3 region has 12 residues. V shed 4 bases and J shed 5 bases, with 8 bases lying between them. Germline-derived CDR1 and CDR2 are MNHEY and SVGEGT. CDR3 DNA sequence: TGTGCCAGCAGTTTGAACTTTGAGACCCAGTACTTC. Translating it yields CASSLNFETQYF.

This clone has a single count. V usage is TRBV9 and J usage is TRBJ2-7; D remains ambiguous. Per the germline V gene, CDR1 is SGDLS and CDR2 is YYNGEE. The CDR3 totals 15 residues. V lost 0 bases to trimming and J lost 0 bases, with 10 bases between them. The CDR3 DNA reads TGTGCCAGCAGCGTAGGGCCGTCAAGCTCCTACGAGCAGTACTTC. Amino acid sequence: CASSVGPSSSYEQYF.

This clone was observed a handful of times. The chain links TRBV27 to TRBJ1-6, with 8 bases aligning to TRBD1. Germline V gene sequence: CDR1 MNHEY, CDR2 SMNVEV (reference sequence). V lost 6 bases, J lost 8 bases, and 6 bases stayed unmatched. There are 14 residues in the CDR3. CDR3 residues: CASRTQGAHSPLHF. For the CDR3, the DNA is TGTGCCAGCAGGACCCAGGGGGCGCATTCACCCCTCCACTTT.

V and J are TRBV5-6 and TRBJ1-6, with 10 nucleotides matching TRBD1. CDR1 is SGHDT and CDR2 is YYEEEE in the germline V gene. The CDR3 is 16 residues long. V was clipped by 3 bases and J by 11 bases; unmatched bases: 11. Written as DNA, the CDR3 is TGTGCCAGCAGCTGGAGACAGGGGGCTTTGGTGACACCCCTCCACTTT. This translates into CASSWRQGALVTPLHF.

This rearrangement joins TRBV6-6 to TRBJ2-2; D remains unclear. The CDR3 covers 15 residues. V lost 6 bases and J lost 0, with 11 bases in between. CDR1 is MNHNY, CDR2 SVGAGI, per germline (reference sequence). The CDR3 region is CASRGAGANTGELFF. The CDR3 DNA reads TGTGCCAGCAGGGGCGCAGGCGCGAACACCGGGGAGCTGTTTTTT.

The chain employs TRBV28 and TRBJ1-6, with a weak D call TRBD1 (6 bases). The CDR3 spans 16 residues. Germline V lookup: CDR1 MDHEN, CDR2 SYDVKM. V dropped 7 bases and J dropped 14 bases, with 27 bases sitting between them. CDR3 DNA: TGTGCCAGCACCCTCACCTTGGGACAAGGGCCCACGGCCCTCCACTTT. This sequence encodes CASTLTLGQGPTALHF. The variable domain in full, with the rest retrieved from reference TRBV28 and TRBJ1-6, is DVKVTQSSRYLVKRTGEKVFLECVQDMDHENMFWYRQDPGLGLRLIYFSYDVKMKEKGDIPEGYSVSREKKERFSLILESASTNQTSMYLCASTLTLGQGPTALHFGNGTRLTVT.

The chain uses TRBV5-6 and TRBJ2-5, with TRBD2 matching 7 bases. CDR1 SGHDT and CDR2 YYEEEE come from the germline V gene. The J segment lost 1 base and the V segment lost 4 bases, leaving 7 bases of the junction unmatched. This CDR3 region has 15 residues. The CDR3 DNA is TGTGCCAGCAGCAAGCGGGGTAATAGCCAAGAGACCCAGTACTTC. It specifies CASSKRGNSQETQYF.